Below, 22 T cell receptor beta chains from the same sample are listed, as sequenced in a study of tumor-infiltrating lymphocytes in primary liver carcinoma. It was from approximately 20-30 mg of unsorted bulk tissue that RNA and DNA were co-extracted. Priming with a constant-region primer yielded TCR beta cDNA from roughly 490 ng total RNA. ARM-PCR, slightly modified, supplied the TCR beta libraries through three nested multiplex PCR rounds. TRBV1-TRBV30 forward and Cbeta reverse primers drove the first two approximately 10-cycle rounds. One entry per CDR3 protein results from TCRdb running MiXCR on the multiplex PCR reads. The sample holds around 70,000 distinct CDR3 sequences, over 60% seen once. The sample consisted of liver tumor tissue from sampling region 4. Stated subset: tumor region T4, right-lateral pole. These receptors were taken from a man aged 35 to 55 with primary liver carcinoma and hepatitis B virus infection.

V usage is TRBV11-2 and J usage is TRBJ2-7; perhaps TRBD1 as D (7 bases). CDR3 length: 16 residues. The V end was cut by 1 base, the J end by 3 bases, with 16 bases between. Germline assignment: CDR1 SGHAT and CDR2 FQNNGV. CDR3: CASSLVPQGGYYEQYF. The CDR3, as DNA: TGTGCCAGCAGCTTAGTCCCCCAGGGGGGCTACTACGAGCAGTACTTC.

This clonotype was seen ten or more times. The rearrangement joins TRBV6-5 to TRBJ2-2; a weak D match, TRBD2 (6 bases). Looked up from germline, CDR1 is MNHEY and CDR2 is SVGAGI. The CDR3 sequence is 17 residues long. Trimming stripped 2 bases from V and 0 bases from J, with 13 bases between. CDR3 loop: CASSYDSGGANTGELFF. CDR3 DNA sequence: TGTGCCAGCAGTTACGACTCGGGCGGGGCGAACACCGGGGAGCTGTTTTTT.

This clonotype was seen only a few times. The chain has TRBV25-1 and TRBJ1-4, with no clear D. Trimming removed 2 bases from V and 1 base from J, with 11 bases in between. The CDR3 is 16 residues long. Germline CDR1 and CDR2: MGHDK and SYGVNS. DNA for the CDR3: TGTGCCAGCAGTGAAGGTGTCAGCTTAACTAATGAAAAACTGTTTTTT. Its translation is CASSEGVSLTNEKLFF. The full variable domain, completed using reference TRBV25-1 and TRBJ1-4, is EADIYQTPRYLVIGTGKKITLECSQTMGHDKMYWYQQDPGMELHLIHYSYGVNSTEKGDLSSESTVSRIRTEHFPLTLESARPSHTSQYLCASSEGVSLTNEKLFFGSGTQLSVL.

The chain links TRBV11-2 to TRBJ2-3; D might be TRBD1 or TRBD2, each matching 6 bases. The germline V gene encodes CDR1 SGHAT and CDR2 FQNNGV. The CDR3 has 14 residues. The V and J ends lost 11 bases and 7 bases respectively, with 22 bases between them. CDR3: CAEGTREPAYTQYF. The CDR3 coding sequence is TGTGCCGAAGGGACACGGGAGCCCGCATATACGCAGTATTTT.

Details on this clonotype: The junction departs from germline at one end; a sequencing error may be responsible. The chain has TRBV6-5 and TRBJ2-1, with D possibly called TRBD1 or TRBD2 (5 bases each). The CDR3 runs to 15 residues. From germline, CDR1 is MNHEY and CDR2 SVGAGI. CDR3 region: CASRTNGAQTDEQFF. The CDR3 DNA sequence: TGTGCCAGCAGGACGAACGGGGCACAGACGGATGAACAGTTCTTC.

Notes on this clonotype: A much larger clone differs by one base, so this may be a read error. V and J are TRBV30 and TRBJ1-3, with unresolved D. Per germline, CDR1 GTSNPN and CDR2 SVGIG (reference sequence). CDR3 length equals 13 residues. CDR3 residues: CALSVGGGNTIYF. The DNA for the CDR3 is TGTGCCTTGAGTGTAGGCGGGGGAAACACCATATATTTT.

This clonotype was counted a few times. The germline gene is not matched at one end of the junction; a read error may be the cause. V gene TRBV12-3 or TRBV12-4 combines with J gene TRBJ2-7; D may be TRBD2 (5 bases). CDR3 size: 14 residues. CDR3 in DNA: TGTGCCAGCAGTTTAAGTAAGGACTCCTGCGAGCAGTACTTC. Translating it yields CASSLSKDSCEQYF.

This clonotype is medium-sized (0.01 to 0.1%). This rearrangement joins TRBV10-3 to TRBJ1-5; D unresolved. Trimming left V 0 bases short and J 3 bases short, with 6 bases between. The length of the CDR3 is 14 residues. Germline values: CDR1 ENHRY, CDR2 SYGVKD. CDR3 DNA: TGTGCCATCAGTGAGTCGTCGAACAATCAGCCCCAGCATTTT. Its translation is CAISESSNNQPQHF.

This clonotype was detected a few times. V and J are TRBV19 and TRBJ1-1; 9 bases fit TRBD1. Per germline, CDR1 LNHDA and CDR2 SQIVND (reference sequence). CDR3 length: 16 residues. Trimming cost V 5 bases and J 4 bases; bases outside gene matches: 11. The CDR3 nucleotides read TGTGCCAGTAGTGCAAATCACAGGGGGCGCGGCACTGAAGCTTTCTTT. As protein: CASSANHRGRGTEAFF.

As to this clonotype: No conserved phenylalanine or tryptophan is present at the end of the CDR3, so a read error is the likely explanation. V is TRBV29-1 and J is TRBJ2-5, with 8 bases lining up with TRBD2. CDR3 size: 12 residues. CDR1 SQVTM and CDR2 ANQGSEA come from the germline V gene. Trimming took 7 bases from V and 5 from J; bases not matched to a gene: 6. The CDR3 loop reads CSGRAGAETQYS. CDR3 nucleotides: TGCAGCGGAAGAGCGGGAGCGGAGACCCAGTACTCC.

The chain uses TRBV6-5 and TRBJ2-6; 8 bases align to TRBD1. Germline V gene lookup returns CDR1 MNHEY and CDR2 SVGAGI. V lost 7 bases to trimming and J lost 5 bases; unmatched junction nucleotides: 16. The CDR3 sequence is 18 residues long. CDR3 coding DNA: TGTGCCAGCACTCTTCGGACAGGGATGAAAGCTAGGGCCAACGTCCTGACTTTC. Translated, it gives CASTLRTGMKARANVLTF.

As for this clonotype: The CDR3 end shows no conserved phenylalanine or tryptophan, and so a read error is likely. The CDR3 sequence is CSVEDGTSGGNEQFL. The CDR3 DNA sequence: TGCAGCGTTGAAGACGGGACCAGCGGGGGCAATGAGCAGTTCTTA. The chain employs TRBV29-1 and TRBJ2-1, with 8 bases identical to TRBD2. Looked up from germline, CDR1 is SQVTM and CDR2 is ANQGSEA. With V trimmed by 0 bases and J by 6 bases, 7 bases remained unmatched. The CDR3 consists of 15 residues.

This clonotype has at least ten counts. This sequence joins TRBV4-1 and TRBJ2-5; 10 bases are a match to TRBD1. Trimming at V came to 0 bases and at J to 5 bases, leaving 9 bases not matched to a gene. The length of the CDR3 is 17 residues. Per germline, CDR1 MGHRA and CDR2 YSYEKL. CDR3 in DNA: TGCGCCAGCAGCCAAGATCGGGACAGGGGTTGGACGGAGACCCAGTACTTC. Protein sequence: CASSQDRDRGWTETQYF.

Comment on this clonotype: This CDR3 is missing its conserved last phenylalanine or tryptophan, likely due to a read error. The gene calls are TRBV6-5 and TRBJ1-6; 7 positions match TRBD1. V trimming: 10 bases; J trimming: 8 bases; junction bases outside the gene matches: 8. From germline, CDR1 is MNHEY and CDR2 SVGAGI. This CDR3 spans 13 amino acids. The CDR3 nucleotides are TGTGCCAACAGCACTCAGGGGGATTCACCCCTCCACCTT. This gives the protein CANSTQGDSPLHL.

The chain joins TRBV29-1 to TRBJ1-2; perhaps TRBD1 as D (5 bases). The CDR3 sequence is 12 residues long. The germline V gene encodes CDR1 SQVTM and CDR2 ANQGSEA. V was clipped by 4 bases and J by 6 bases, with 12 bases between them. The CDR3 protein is CSVGGDSDGYTF. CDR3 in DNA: TGCAGCGTTGGAGGTGACAGTGATGGCTACACCTTC.

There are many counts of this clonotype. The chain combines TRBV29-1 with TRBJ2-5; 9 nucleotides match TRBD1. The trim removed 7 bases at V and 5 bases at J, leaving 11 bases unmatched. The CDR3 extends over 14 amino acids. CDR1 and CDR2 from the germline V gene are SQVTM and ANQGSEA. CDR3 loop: CSASGTGFDETQYF. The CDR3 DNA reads TGCAGCGCTTCCGGGACAGGGTTTGATGAGACCCAGTACTTC.

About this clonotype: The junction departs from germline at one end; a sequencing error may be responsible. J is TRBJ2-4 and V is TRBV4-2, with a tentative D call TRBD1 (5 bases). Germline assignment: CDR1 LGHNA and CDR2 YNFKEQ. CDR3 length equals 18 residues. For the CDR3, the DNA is TGTGCCGGCAGCCATGAAGGCGCAGGGAAGGGGATCGGAAACATTCAGTACTTC. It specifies CAGSHEGAGKGIGNIQYF.

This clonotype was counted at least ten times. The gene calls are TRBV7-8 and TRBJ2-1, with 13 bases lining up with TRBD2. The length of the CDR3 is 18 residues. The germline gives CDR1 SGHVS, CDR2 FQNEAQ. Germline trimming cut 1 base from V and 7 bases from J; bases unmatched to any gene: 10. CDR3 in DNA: TGTGCCAGCAGCTTAGGCCCTAGGACTAGCGGGAGTGGTAATGAGCAGTTCTTC. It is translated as CASSLGPRTSGSGNEQFF. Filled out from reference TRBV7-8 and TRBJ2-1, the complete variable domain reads GAGVSQSPRYKVAKRGQDVALRCDPISGHVSLFWYQQALGQGPEFLTYFQNEAQLDKSGLPSDRFFAERPEGSVSTLKIQRTQQEDSAVYLCASSLGPRTSGSGNEQFFGPGTRLTVL.

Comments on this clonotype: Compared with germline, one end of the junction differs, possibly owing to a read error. CDR3 DNA: TGCGCCAGCAGCCAAGATGGAGAGAGCAATCAGTCCCAGCATTTT. Protein sequence: CASSQDGESNQSQHF. This rearrangement joins TRBV4-1 to TRBJ1-5, with unresolved D. This CDR3 contains 15 residues. CDR1 MGHRA and CDR2 YSYEKL come from the germline V gene.

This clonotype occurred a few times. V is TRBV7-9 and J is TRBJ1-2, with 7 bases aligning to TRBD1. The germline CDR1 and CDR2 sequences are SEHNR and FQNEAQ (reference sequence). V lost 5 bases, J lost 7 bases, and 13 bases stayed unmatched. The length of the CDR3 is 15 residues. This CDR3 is CASSPPTEGAGGYTF. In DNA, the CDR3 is TGTGCCAGCAGCCCCCCCACGGAGGGGGCAGGTGGCTACACCTTC. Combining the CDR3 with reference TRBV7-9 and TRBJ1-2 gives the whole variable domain DTGVSQNPRHKITKRGQNVTFRCDPISEHNRLYWYRQTLGQGPEFLTYFQNEAQLEKSRLLSDRFSAERPKGSFSTLEIQRTEQGDSAMYLCASSPPTEGAGGYTFGSGTRLTVV.

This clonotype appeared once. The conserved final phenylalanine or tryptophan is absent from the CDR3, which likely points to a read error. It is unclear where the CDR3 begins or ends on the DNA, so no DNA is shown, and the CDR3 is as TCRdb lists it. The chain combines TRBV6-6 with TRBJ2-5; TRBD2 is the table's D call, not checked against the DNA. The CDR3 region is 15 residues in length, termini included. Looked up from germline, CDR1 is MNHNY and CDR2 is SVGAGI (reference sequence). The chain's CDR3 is CASTPLRGGGETQYS.

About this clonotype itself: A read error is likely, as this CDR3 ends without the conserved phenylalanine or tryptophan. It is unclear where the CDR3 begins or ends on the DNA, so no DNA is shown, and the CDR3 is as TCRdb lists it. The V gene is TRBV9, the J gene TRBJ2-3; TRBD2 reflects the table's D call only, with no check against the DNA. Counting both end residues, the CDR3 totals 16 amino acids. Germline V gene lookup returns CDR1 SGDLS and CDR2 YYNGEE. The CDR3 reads CASSVASGGQGDTRYL.